These T cell receptor beta chains were read from a single sample in a study of T cell responses to AZD1222 COVID-19 vaccine. TCRdb's copy holds only in-frame clones and misses some; the assay was immunoSEQ multiplex PCR. This table holds about 150,000 clones, roughly nine tenths found once. This specimen was peripheral blood, taken on day 0 of AZD1222 vaccination. These receptors all stem from an adult in good health. Each CDR3 is given with its conserved first and last residue. A D gene is named only where the DNA matches it firmly. Clone size is stated in some rows and not others, as once, few, many or a class when expanded.

v_call	j_call	d_call	clone_size	cdr3_aa	cdr3_nt
TRBV2	TRBJ2-3	.	.	CASSWTDTQYF	TGTGCCAGCAGCTGGACAGATACGCAGTATTTT
TRBV5-1	TRBJ2-5	.	once	CASSGGTLQETQYF	TGCGCCAGCAGCGGCGGGACTCTCCAAGAGACCCAGTACTTC
TRBV28	TRBJ1-4	TRBD1	few	CASSLYTGGHREKLFF	TGTGCCAGCAGTTTGTATACAGGGGGCCACAGGGAAAAACTGTTTTTT
TRBV5-1	TRBJ1-1	TRBD1	.	CASSWTGGNTEAFF	TGCGCCAGCAGCTGGACAGGGGGGAACACTGAAGCTTTCTTT
TRBV28	TRBJ1-1	TRBD1	.	CASRRGDYRGWSRYTNTEAFF	TGTGCCAGCAGAAGAGGGGACTACAGGGGGTGGTCACGATATACAAACACTGAAGCTTTCTTT
TRBV2	TRBJ1-1	.	.	CASRLQSNTEAFF	TGTGCCAGCAGGTTGCAGTCGAACACTGAAGCTTTCTTT
TRBV7-3	TRBJ2-7	.	.	CASSLTTGNSYEQYF	TGTGCCAGCAGCTTAACTACAGGGAATTCCTACGAGCAGTACTTC
TRBV4-2	TRBJ1-6	.	once	CASSHSLQRDNSPLHF	TGTGCCAGCAGCCATTCCCTGCAGAGAGATAATTCACCCCTCCACTTT
TRBV28	TRBJ1-5	.	.	CASSLNLAQHF	TGTGCCAGCAGCCTCAATTTAGCCCAGCATTTT
TRBV10-2	TRBJ2-2	.	.	CATSGLPAGELFF	TGCGCCACCTCCGGACTACCCGCCGGGGAGCTGTTTTTT
TRBV30	TRBJ1-5	.	.	CAWSVRGDQPQHF	TGTGCCTGGAGTGTAAGGGGGGATCAGCCCCAGCATTTT
TRBV28	TRBJ2-3	.	once	CASTHQGRGTDTQYF	TGTGCCAGCACCCATCAGGGAAGGGGGACAGATACGCAGTATTTT
TRBV5-4	TRBJ1-3	TRBD1	.	CASSLGGGTGNTIYF	TGTGCCAGCAGCTTGGGAGGGGGCACTGGAAACACCATATATTTT
TRBV4-3	TRBJ2-1	TRBD2	.	CASSHMTSGSSNEQFF	TGCGCCAGCAGCCACATGACTAGCGGGAGTTCTAATGAGCAGTTCTTC
TRBV18	TRBJ1-2	.	.	CASSPPGREGYGYTF	TGTGCCAGCTCACCACCGGGCAGGGAAGGCTATGGCTACACCTTC
TRBV28	TRBJ2-1	TRBD2	.	CASSFRLANYNEQFF	TGTGCCAGCAGTTTTAGACTAGCCAACTACAATGAGCAGTTCTTC
TRBV5-8	TRBJ2-7	TRBD1	.	CASSLFTGTGSYEQYF	TGTGCCAGCAGCTTGTTTACCGGGACAGGGTCGTACGAGCAGTACTTC
TRBV27	TRBJ2-5	.	.	CASSLGTGGETQYF	TGTGCCAGCAGTTTAGGGACCGGAGGGGAGACCCAGTACTTC
TRBV18	TRBJ1-2	TRBD1	.	CASSPTGGEIYGYTF	TGTGCCAGCTCACCAACAGGGGGCGAAATCTATGGCTACACCTTC